Listed here are 23 T cell receptor beta chains from one sample, sequenced in a study of blood T cell repertoires in COVID-19. Data came from immunoSEQ multiplex PCR; TCRdb stores just in-frame clones and leaves some out. Of tens of thousands of clones detected, approximately 81% appear once; the ten largest clones hold under 3%. The sequenced sample was peripheral blood. These receptors came from a man aged 50-59 years with acute or convalescent COVID-19.

The chain is built from TRBV5-4 and TRBJ2-5; D is undetermined. Looked up from germline, CDR1 is SGHNT and CDR2 is YYREEE (reference sequence). V dropped 2 bases and J dropped 2 bases, with 10 bases sitting between them. This CDR3 is 14 amino acids long. CDR3 DNA: TGTGCCAGCAGCTTTTATGCTCTACAAGAGACCCAGTACTTC. Its protein is CASSFYALQETQYF.

The rearrangement links TRBV20-1 to TRBJ2-1, with unresolved D. V lost 1 base and J lost 5, with 3 bases in between. Looked up from germline, CDR1 is DFQATT and CDR2 is SNEGSKA (reference sequence). The CDR3 has 11 amino acids. CDR3 region: CSARVNNEQFF. DNA of the CDR3: TGCAGTGCTAGAGTAAACAATGAGCAGTTCTTC.

The chain joins TRBV27 to TRBJ2-2; 8 nucleotides match TRBD1. V shed 3 bases and J 9 bases; nucleotides not matched to a gene: 6. The germline gives CDR1 MNHEY, CDR2 SMNVEV (reference sequence). This CDR3 region has 14 residues. This CDR3 is CASSFGGQVRELFF. In nucleotides, the CDR3 is TGTGCCAGCAGTTTTGGGGGACAGGTTCGGGAGCTGTTTTTT.

The J gene is TRBJ1-1, the V gene TRBV23-1; D remains ambiguous. TRBV23-1 is placed among ORFs of uncertain function. The CDR3 is 14 residues long. Trimming left V 0 bases short and J 1 base short, with 6 bases between. The CDR3 DNA reads TGCGCCAGCAGTCAATCCGCGAAGAACACTGAAGCTTTCTTT. It yields the protein CASSQSAKNTEAFF.

This chain connects TRBV3-1 (or the pseudogene TRBV3-2) to TRBJ1-2; D might be TRBD1 (6 bases). The V end lost 1 base, the J end lost 1 base, and 7 bases lay between the germline ends. Germline V gene sequence: CDR1 LGHDT, CDR2 YNNKEL (reference sequence). This CDR3 spans 14 amino acids. As DNA, the CDR3 is TGTGCCAGCAGCCAAGGGACAGTTAACTATGGCTACACCTTC. It specifies CASSQGTVNYGYTF.

The chain links TRBV9 to TRBJ1-3; 8 bases are shared with TRBD1. The CDR3 extends over 16 amino acids. The J segment lost 0 bases and the V segment lost 4 bases, leaving 6 bases of the junction unmatched. Germline-derived CDR1 and CDR2 are SGDLS and YYNGEE. CDR3 sequence reads: CASSTRQGISGNTIYF. As DNA, the CDR3 is TGTGCCAGCAGCACACGACAGGGGATCTCTGGAAACACCATATATTTT.

The chain employs TRBV28 and TRBJ2-5; 10 nucleotides match TRBD2. This CDR3 comprises 14 residues. After removal of 11 bases from V and 4 bases from J, the junction contained 10 bases not matched to a gene. Germline assignment: CDR1 MDHEN and CDR2 SYDVKM. CDR3 bases: TGTGCCCTAGGGACTAGCGACGCCTTAGAGACCCAGTACTTC. Protein product: CALGTSDALETQYF.

The V gene is TRBV7-9, the J gene TRBJ2-5; D unclear. V was trimmed by 1 base and J by 9 bases, leaving 15 bases between them. The CDR3 length is 14 residues. Germline V CDR1 and CDR2: SEHNR, FQNEAQ (reference sequence). CDR3 amino acids: CASSLDLLSQAQYF. As DNA, the CDR3 is TGTGCCAGCAGCTTAGATCTCCTATCCCAGGCCCAGTACTTC. Variable domain in full (rest from reference TRBV7-9 and TRBJ2-5): DTGVSQNPRHKITKRGQNVTFRCDPISEHNRLYWYRQTLGQGPEFLTYFQNEAQLEKSRLLSDRFSAERPKGSFSTLEIQRTEQGDSAMYLCASSLDLLSQAQYFGPGTRLLVL.

The chain combines TRBV5-1 with TRBJ1-4, with D possibly being TRBD1 (6 bases). The CDR3 runs to 13 residues. The ends were cut back, 5 bases at V and 4 bases at J, with 9 bases in the middle. Looked up from germline, CDR1 is SGHRS and CDR2 is YFSETQ. CDR3 sequence (DNA): TGCGCCAGCAGACCGGACAGTAATGAAAAACTGTTTTTT. Translated, it gives CASRPDSNEKLFF.

This clone was recorded once. The chain uses TRBV19 and TRBJ2-2; 11 bases agree with TRBD2. The CDR3 covers 17 residues. CDR1 and CDR2 from the germline V gene are LNHDA and SQIVND (reference sequence). The V segment lost 2 bases and the J segment 1 base; nucleotides outside the gene matches: 3. The CDR3 DNA is TGTGCCAGTAGTATAATCCTAGCGGGGGGGAACACCGGGGAGCTGTTTTTT. The encoded protein is CASSIILAGGNTGELFF.

The chain recombines TRBV13 with TRBJ1-2; tentatively, D is TRBD1 (6 bases). Germline V gene sequence: CDR1 PRHDT, CDR2 FYEKMQ (reference sequence). The CDR3 has 14 residues. Trimming removed 5 bases at V and 3 bases at J, with 13 bases between. CDR3 region: CASSLIGGDYGYTF. CDR3 nucleotides: TGTGCCAGCAGCCTTATAGGGGGTGACTATGGCTACACCTTC.

This chain joins TRBV9 and TRBJ2-7; TRBD1 agrees at 10 bases. V gave up 4 bases and J gave up 3 bases; unmatched junction bases: 4. This CDR3 region has 14 residues. Germline CDR1 SGDLS, CDR2 YYNGEE. The CDR3 bases are TGTGCCAGCAGCATAGGACAGGGGGGCTACGAGCAGTACTTC. This encodes CASSIGQGGYEQYF.

This chain uses TRBV25-1 with TRBJ2-1; D might be TRBD1 (6 bases). Trimming removed 2 bases from V and 9 bases from J, with 11 bases in between. CDR1 and CDR2 (germline): MGHDK, SYGVNS. This CDR3 is 13 amino acids long. The CDR3 DNA reads as TGTGCCAGCAGTGAAAGGGGGACGGCTGAGCAGTTCTTC. Amino acid sequence: CASSERGTAEQFF.

V usage is TRBV2 and J usage is TRBJ2-2; D is uncertain. CDR3 length: 15 residues. V lost 5 bases and J 2 bases, leaving 12 bases between the germline ends. Per the germline V gene, CDR1 is SNHLY and CDR2 is FYNNEI. Here the CDR3 reads CASSYSFSNTGELFF. CDR3 DNA sequence: TGTGCCAGCAGTTACAGTTTTAGTAACACCGGGGAGCTGTTTTTT. Supplemented by reference TRBV2 and TRBJ2-2, the full variable domain reads EPEVTQTPSHQVTQMGQEVILRCVPISNHLYFYWYRQILGQKVEFLVSFYNNEISEKSEIFDDQFSVERPDGSNFTLKIRSTKLEDSAMYFCASSYSFSNTGELFFGEGSRLTVL.

The CDR3 bases are TGTGCCAGCAAAACGGACAGAAACTATGGCTACACCTTC. Translated, it gives CASKTDRNYGYTF. The chain combines TRBV6-5 with TRBJ1-2; the D gene is possibly TRBD1 (6 bases). From germline, CDR1 is MNHEY and CDR2 SVGAGI. The ends were cut back, 7 bases at V and 2 bases at J, with 11 bases in the middle. CDR3 length equals 13 residues.

The chain joins TRBV7-9 to TRBJ2-1; 9 bases match TRBD2. This CDR3 is built from 14 residues. Germline V gives CDR1 SEHNR, CDR2 FQNEAQ (reference sequence). Unmatched junction bases numbered 10, after V lost 5 bases and J lost 11 bases. The CDR3 nucleotides read TGTGCCAGCAGCCTGTCTAGCGGGAACCAGAAGCAGTTCTTC. Its translation: CASSLSSGNQKQFF.

This clone was counted between two and nine times. This sequence joins TRBV9 and TRBJ2-1, with TRBD2 as a possible D gene (5 bases). Trimming shortened V by 0 bases and J by 1 base, and 8 bases separated the two germline ends. The CDR3 sequence is 15 residues long. The germline gives CDR1 SGDLS, CDR2 YYNGEE. In DNA form, the CDR3 reads TGTGCCAGCAGCGTAGTTGGGAGATCCTACAATGAGCAGTTCTTC. Protein sequence: CASSVVGRSYNEQFF.

To note about this clone: The sample holds other DNA sequences that translate to the same CDR3. The genes are TRBV20-1 and TRBJ2-7; 8 nucleotides align to TRBD2. CDR1 is DFQATT and CDR2 is SNEGSKA in the germline V gene (reference sequence). The CDR3 consists of 11 residues. The DNA of the CDR3 is TGCAGCGCACGGGGGGGGTACGAGCAGTACTTC. It translates to CSARGGYEQYF.

V usage is TRBV6-6 and J usage is TRBJ2-1; D possibly corresponds to TRBD1 (6 bases). In germline, CDR1 is MNHNY, CDR2 SVGAGI (reference sequence). V was cut by 5 bases and J by 5 bases, with 16 bases left in between. This CDR3 has 15 residues. The CDR3, as DNA: TGTGCCAGCAGTCCCTCAGGGCGGACAGACAATGAGCAGTTCTTC. It yields the protein CASSPSGRTDNEQFF.

This rearrangement joins TRBV2 to TRBJ2-2; 10 nucleotides match TRBD2. V was pared by 4 bases and J by 2 bases, with 7 bases of the junction left unmatched. The CDR3 has 17 residues. The V gene's germline CDR1 is SNHLY and CDR2 FYNNEI. The CDR3 loop reads CASSGRTSGVNTGELFF. CDR3 in DNA: TGTGCCAGCAGTGGGAGGACTAGCGGAGTTAACACCGGGGAGCTGTTTTTT. Filled out from reference TRBV2 and TRBJ2-2, the complete variable domain reads EPEVTQTPSHQVTQMGQEVILRCVPISNHLYFYWYRQILGQKVEFLVSFYNNEISEKSEIFDDQFSVERPDGSNFTLKIRSTKLEDSAMYFCASSGRTSGVNTGELFFGEGSRLTVL.

In this sample, this clone turned up once. The rearrangement joins TRBV3-1 (or the pseudogene TRBV3-2) to TRBJ2-1; 10 nucleotides agree with TRBD2. Trimming took 3 bases from V and 1 from J; bases not matched to a gene: 12. This CDR3 has 19 amino acids. CDR1 is LGHDT, CDR2 YNNKEL, per germline (reference sequence). The chain's CDR3 is CASSHAKPGTSVSYNEQFF. Here the CDR3 DNA reads TGTGCCAGCAGCCATGCGAAACCCGGGACTAGCGTTTCCTACAATGAGCAGTTCTTC.

In regard to this clone: Other nucleotide sequences from this sample produce the same CDR3. The V call is TRBV6-5, the J call TRBJ2-1, with a possible D match to TRBD1 (7 bases). The CDR3 has 13 amino acids. Trimming took 3 bases from V and 9 from J, leaving 12 bases between them. Germline values: CDR1 MNHEY, CDR2 SVGAGI. The CDR3 protein is CASSYNRGGEQFF. CDR3 nucleotide sequence: TGTGCCAGCAGTTATAACAGGGGAGGTGAGCAGTTCTTC.

The chain carries TRBV5-1 and TRBJ2-1, with a weak D call TRBD1 (6 bases). Trimming stripped 0 bases from V and 6 bases from J, with 13 bases between. Germline loops: CDR1 SGHRS, CDR2 YFSETQ. The length of the CDR3 is 15 residues. CDR3 coding DNA: TGCGCCAGCAGCTTGGCAGGGGCGGTTGGCAATGAGCAGTTCTTC. This sequence encodes CASSLAGAVGNEQFF. Variable domain in full (rest from reference TRBV5-1 and TRBJ2-1): KAGVTQTPRYLIKTRGQQVTLSCSPISGHRSVSWYQQTPGQGLQFLFEYFSETQRNKGNFPGRFSGRQFSNSRSEMNVSTLELGDSALYLCASSLAGAVGNEQFFGPGTRLTVL.